Below, 18 T cell receptor beta chains from the same sample are listed, as sequenced in a study of blood T cell repertoires in COVID-19. Produced via immunoSEQ multiplex PCR; TCRdb's table is partial and in-frame only. This repertoire shows 30,000 to 35,000 clones, 93% found once; its top ten account for 4% to 6.5%. Material for sequencing was peripheral blood. These receptors were obtained from a human donor in a cohort sampled during active COVID-19.

CDR3 loop: CASSDFRVAGKDEQYF. The CDR3 region has the DNA TGTGCCAGCAGTGATTTCCGAGTAGCGGGGAAAGATGAGCAGTACTTC. The chain joins TRBV2 to TRBJ2-7; the match to TRBD2 covers 8 bases. The CDR3 consists of 16 residues. In germline, CDR1 is SNHLY, CDR2 FYNNEI. J was trimmed by 7 bases and V by 3 bases; bases with no gene match: 14. Looking up the rest from reference TRBV2 and TRBJ2-7 gives the full variable domain: EPEVTQTPSHQVTQMGQEVILRCVPISNHLYFYWYRQILGQKVEFLVSFYNNEISEKSEIFDDQFSVERPDGSNFTLKIRSTKLEDSAMYFCASSDFRVAGKDEQYFGPGTRLTVT.

V is TRBV5-4 and J is TRBJ2-3; 9 bases line up with TRBD2. Germline CDR1 and CDR2: SGHNT and YYREEE (reference sequence). V lost 0 bases and J lost 4; bases outside the gene matches: 3. The CDR3 is 15 amino acids. The DNA of the CDR3 is TGTGCCAGCAGCTTGGGCGGGGGGGTGCCAGATACGCAGTATTTT. Translating gives CASSLGGGVPDTQYF.

This chain connects TRBV7-8 to TRBJ1-4; 7 nucleotides agree with TRBD1. The germline V gene has CDR1 SGHVS and CDR2 FQNEAQ. The V gene end was trimmed by 2 bases and the J gene end by 5 bases; junction bases not matched to a gene: 5. The length of the CDR3 is 15 residues. The CDR3 bases are TGTGCCAGCAGCTTATATACACAGGGGAATGAAAAACTGTTTTTT. Protein product: CASSLYTQGNEKLFF.

The chain combines TRBV9 with TRBJ1-1; possible D gene TRBD1, 5 bases. The CDR3 extends over 12 amino acids. Trimming took off 1 base at V and 6 bases at J, with 7 bases between the two ends. Germline CDR1 and CDR2: SGDLS and YYNGEE. CDR3 sequence (DNA): TGTGCCAGCAGCGTAACGACAGCTGAAGCTTTCTTT. It codes for CASSVTTAEAFF.

V is TRBV7-9 and J is TRBJ1-1; D is possibly TRBD1 (5 bases). V was cut by 3 bases and J by 1 base, with 15 bases left in between. This CDR3 region has 16 residues. Germline CDR1 reads SEHNR; CDR2 reads FQNEAQ (reference sequence). The CDR3 sequence is CASSFSGGLENTEAFF. The CDR3 DNA sequence: TGTGCCAGCAGCTTCTCGGGGGGATTGGAGAACACTGAAGCTTTCTTT.

This chain links TRBV20-1 with TRBJ2-7; 11 bases fit TRBD1. V was pared by 3 bases and J by 2 bases, with 3 bases of the junction left unmatched. The CDR3 is made up of 14 amino acids. CDR1 is DFQATT and CDR2 is SNEGSKA in the germline V gene (reference sequence). The CDR3 is CSASQGQGAYEQYF. CDR3 DNA: TGCAGTGCTAGTCAGGGACAGGGGGCCTACGAGCAGTACTTC.

This clone was counted once. The J gene is TRBJ2-7, the V gene TRBV6-5; possible D gene TRBD1, 7 bases. Germline CDR1 MNHEY, CDR2 SVGAGI. This CDR3 has 15 amino acids. With 7 bases removed from V and 3 bases from J, the gap between germline ends came to 19 bases. In DNA form, the CDR3 reads TGTGCCAGCAACCAAGGGGGGACAGCCCTCTACGAGCAGTACTTC. It encodes CASNQGGTALYEQYF.

The chain carries TRBV13 and TRBJ1-3; D remains unclear. V gave up 6 bases and J gave up 0 bases, with 15 bases separating them. There are 16 residues in the CDR3. Per the germline V gene, CDR1 is PRHDT and CDR2 is FYEKMQ (reference sequence). The CDR3 loop reads CASSFPSVSSGNTIYF. For the CDR3, the DNA is TGTGCCAGCAGTTTCCCCTCTGTCTCCTCTGGAAACACCATATATTTT.

This clone was seen more than once but under ten times. The chain carries TRBV2 and TRBJ2-7; 7 bases are shared with TRBD2. V was pared by 7 bases and J by 1 base, with 7 bases of the junction left unmatched. The CDR3 has 14 residues. Germline V lookup: CDR1 SNHLY, CDR2 FYNNEI. This CDR3 is CASNGGSLSYEQYF. The CDR3 DNA is TGTGCCAGCAACGGCGGGAGCCTTTCCTACGAGCAGTACTTC. Drawing the rest from reference TRBV2 and TRBJ2-7, the complete variable domain is EPEVTQTPSHQVTQMGQEVILRCVPISNHLYFYWYRQILGQKVEFLVSFYNNEISEKSEIFDDQFSVERPDGSNFTLKIRSTKLEDSAMYFCASNGGSLSYEQYFGPGTRLTVT.

The chain combines TRBV4-1 with TRBJ2-2; the match to TRBD1 covers 9 bases. This CDR3 has 16 amino acids. In germline, CDR1 is MGHRA, CDR2 YSYEKL. J gave up 4 bases and V 5 bases, and 8 bases lay outside the gene matches. In DNA form, the CDR3 reads TGCGCCAGCAGCAACACCGGGACAGGGCCCACCGGGGAGCTGTTTTTT. Translation gives CASSNTGTGPTGELFF.

The chain recombines TRBV18 with TRBJ2-7; no reliable D call. The ends were cut back, 3 bases at V and 1 base at J, with 13 bases in the middle. Germline CDR1 and CDR2: KGHSH and LQKENI. This CDR3 is 15 amino acids long. CDR3 nucleotides: TGTGCCAGCTCACCGTCCCAGGTCGCATCCTACGAGCAGTACTTC. Residues: CASSPSQVASYEQYF.

The rearrangement links TRBV5-1 to TRBJ1-2; perhaps TRBD1 as D (5 bases). Germline V gene data show CDR1 as SGHRS and CDR2 as YFSETQ. The length of the CDR3 is 14 residues. The V end was cut by 4 bases, the J end by 6 bases, with 16 bases between. DNA for the CDR3: TGCGCCAGCAGCCCCAGGCAGGGTTGGGATGGCTACACCTTC. Protein product: CASSPRQGWDGYTF.

The genes are TRBV15 and TRBJ2-1; a possible D gene is TRBD1 (6 bases). The V end lost 8 bases, the J end lost 0 bases, and 8 bases lay between the germline ends. This CDR3 region has 13 residues. CDR1 and CDR2 from the germline V gene are LNHNV and YYDKDF (reference sequence). CDR3 bases: TGTGCCACCGGGACAAACTCCTACAATGAGCAGTTCTTC. Protein product: CATGTNSYNEQFF.

This chain connects TRBV4-1 to TRBJ2-7, with 10 bases that match TRBD2. In germline, CDR1 is MGHRA, CDR2 YSYEKL. The CDR3 length is 14 residues. V trimming: 4 bases; J trimming: 3 bases; junction bases outside the gene matches: 3. In DNA, the CDR3 is TGCGCCAGCAGCCGAGTAGCGGGAGGCTACGAGCAGTACTTC. Amino acids: CASSRVAGGYEQYF.

V gene TRBV7-8 combines with J gene TRBJ1-1; no clear D gene. Germline V gene sequence: CDR1 SGHVS, CDR2 FQNEAQ. With 0 bases removed from V and 7 bases from J, the gap between germline ends came to 15 bases. This CDR3 comprises 15 residues. The CDR3 bases are TGTGCCAGCAGCTTAGCGTCCGGGTTCCCGATTGAAGCTTTCTTT. This sequence encodes CASSLASGFPIEAFF.

The chain is built from TRBV13 and TRBJ1-1; maybe TRBD1 (5 bases). The germline V gene has CDR1 PRHDT and CDR2 FYEKMQ (reference sequence). V shed 8 bases and J shed 10 bases, with 20 bases lying between them. The CDR3 covers 13 residues. The CDR3 DNA is TGTGCCAGCTCTCTCGGGGGTAGGGTAGTAGCTTTCTTT. It yields the protein CASSLGGRVVAFF. The full variable domain, in which reference TRBV13 and TRBJ1-1 provide the parts outside the CDR3, is AAGVIQSPRHLIKEKRETATLKCYPIPRHDTVYWYQQGPGQDPQFLISFYEKMQSDKGSIPDRFSAQQFSDYHSELNMSSLELGDSALYFCASSLGGRVVAFFGQGTRLTVV.

The chain recombines TRBV7-2 with TRBJ1-2; D is ambiguous. CDR1 and CDR2 from the germline V gene are SGHTA and FQGNSA. V lost 2 bases and J lost 3, with 7 bases in between. CDR3 length: 13 residues. The CDR3 loop is CASSLNSYYGYTF. The CDR3 DNA follows: TGTGCCAGCAGCTTAAACAGCTACTATGGCTACACCTTC.

The genes are TRBV6-4 and TRBJ2-3; 8 bases agree with TRBD1. CDR3 size: 14 residues. The ends lost 2 bases at V and 4 bases at J; junction bases unmatched: 2. Germline-derived CDR1 and CDR2 are MRHNA and SNTAGT. The CDR3 here is CASSDVQGADTQYF. Here the CDR3 DNA reads TGTGCCAGCAGTGACGTACAGGGGGCAGATACGCAGTATTTT.